This T cell receptor beta chain stems from a study of healthy donors' naive CD4 and CD8 T cells. Across the study: Donors spanned ages 20-25, 40-50 and 60-70 years, half female.

Each TCR library used 400 to 600 ng of total RNA and a linear amplification protocol. TCRdb independently ran MiXCR on the reads; one entry per CDR3 protein. The sample yields 150,000 to 200,000 distinct CDR3 sequences, 65% to 75% seen once. The V and J ends lost 5 bases and 7 bases respectively, with 8 bases between them. CDR3 size: 10 residues. Per the germline V gene, CDR1 is SQVTM and CDR2 is ANQGSEA. Study results and caveats: Negatively charged CDR3s marked CD8+ lineage; positively charged CDR3s marked CD4+ lineage. A reported CD4+/CD8+ bias affected most V and J genes in naive cells.

Turning to this clonotype: Its antigen is currently unknown.

This clonotype was sampled from a pool of human donors in good health; the sample pools cells from several healthy donors. Sequencing was done on a sample of naive CD4+ and CD8+ T cells sorted from blood, pooled from several donors. V and J are TRBV29-1 and TRBJ1-1; D is uncertain. The CDR3 DNA follows: TGCAGCGTTCTCGGATTTGAAGCTTTCTTT. Translated: CSVLGFEAFF.